Below are 2 T cell receptor beta chains sequenced from a single sample in a study of cytomegalovirus exposure and HLA in healthy donors. A multiplex PCR was run with 60 Vbeta primers and 13 Jbeta primers. The protocol was immunoSEQ multiplex PCR, while the TCRdb copy is restricted to in-frame clones and leaves out a portion. Of 150,000 to 200,000 clones detected, roughly 87% appear once; the ten largest clones hold approximately 1.1%. Sequenced sample: PBMCs. These receptor sequences come from a boy between 2 and 10 years old in good health and CMV-seronegative.

This clone appeared a few times. This chain uses TRBV6-6 with TRBJ2-7; 7 nucleotides match TRBD1. This CDR3 is 14 amino acids long. Trimming at V came to 5 bases and at J to 2 bases, leaving 6 bases not matched to a gene. Germline V gene lookup returns CDR1 MNHNY and CDR2 SVGAGI (reference sequence). The CDR3: CASSTTGLTYEQYF. DNA of the CDR3: TGTGCCAGCAGTACGACAGGGTTGACCTACGAGCAGTACTTC.

V gene TRBV9 combines with J gene TRBJ2-7; 11 bases fit TRBD1. The CDR3 spans 14 residues. The V and J ends lost 4 bases and 2 bases, in that order; junction bases with no gene match: 2. Germline assignment: CDR1 SGDLS and CDR2 YYNGEE. This chain's CDR3 is CASSQGQGAYEQYF. As DNA, the CDR3 is TGTGCCAGCAGCCAGGGACAGGGGGCCTACGAGCAGTACTTC.